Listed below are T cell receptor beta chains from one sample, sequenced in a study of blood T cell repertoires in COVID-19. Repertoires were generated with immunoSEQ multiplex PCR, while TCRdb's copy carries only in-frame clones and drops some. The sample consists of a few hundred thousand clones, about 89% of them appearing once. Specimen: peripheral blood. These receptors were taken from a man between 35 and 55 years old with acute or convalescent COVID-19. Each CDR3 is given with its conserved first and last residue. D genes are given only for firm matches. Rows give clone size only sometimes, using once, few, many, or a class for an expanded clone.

CDR3: CATSRDLQPQHF
DNA: TGTGCCACCAGCAGAGATCTGCAGCCCCAGCATTTT
D: NA
J: TRBJ1-5
size: NA
V: TRBV15

CDR3: CASTPGRTGSEKLFF
DNA: TGTGCCAGCACCCCAGGGAGGACAGGGTCCGAAAAACTGTTTTTT
D: TRBD1
J: TRBJ1-4
size: NA
V: TRBV6-5

CDR3: CAWSRGGGQPQHF
DNA: TGTGCCTGGAGTCGGGGAGGGGGTCAGCCCCAGCATTTT
D: NA
J: TRBJ1-5
size: NA
V: TRBV30

CDR3: CASSIFAGGNEQFF
DNA: TGTGCCAGTAGTATATTTGCGGGGGGGAATGAGCAGTTCTTC
D: TRBD2
J: TRBJ2-1
size: NA
V: TRBV19

CDR3: CASSERGKLNEQYF
DNA: TGCGCCAGCAGTGAGAGAGGTAAACTAAACGAGCAGTACTTC
D: NA
J: TRBJ2-7
size: NA
V: TRBV10-1

CDR3: CASSIGQGWGYTF
DNA: TGTGCCAGTAGTATCGGTCAGGGTTGGGGCTACACCTTC
D: NA
J: TRBJ1-2
size: NA
V: TRBV19

CDR3: CASSPGPGPYEQYF
DNA: TGCGCCAGCAGCCCTGGGCCAGGGCCCTACGAGCAGTACTTC
D: NA
J: TRBJ2-7
size: NA
V: TRBV4-3

CDR3: CASSFPTGEATEAFF
DNA: TGTGCCAGCAGCTTCCCCACAGGGGAGGCCACTGAAGCTTTCTTT
D: TRBD1
J: TRBJ1-1
size: NA
V: TRBV7-9

CDR3: CASSDGGGDTEAFF
DNA: TGTGCCAGCAGTGATGGGGGAGGGGATACTGAAGCTTTCTTT
D: NA
J: TRBJ1-1
size: NA
V: TRBV2

CDR3: CASSVRPGNTEAFF
DNA: TGTGCCAGCAGCGTAAGGCCAGGGAACACTGAAGCTTTCTTT
D: NA
J: TRBJ1-1
size: NA
V: TRBV9

CDR3: CASSARPGTGELFF
DNA: TGTGCCAGCAGTGCGAGACCGGGAACCGGGGAGCTGTTTTTT
D: NA
J: TRBJ2-2
size: once
V: TRBV2

CDR3: CASRIRDNDLYEQYF
DNA: TGTGCCAGTAGGATCCGGGACAATGATCTCTACGAGCAGTACTTC
D: NA
J: TRBJ2-7
size: few
V: TRBV19

CDR3: CASSAYSAYEQYF
DNA: TGCGCCAGCAGCGCCTACAGTGCCTACGAGCAGTACTTC
D: NA
J: TRBJ2-7
size: NA
V: TRBV5-1

CDR3: CASTSGRPSSYEQYF
DNA: TGTGCCAGCACCTCTGGGAGGCCCAGCTCCTACGAGCAGTACTTC
D: NA
J: TRBJ2-7
size: NA
V: TRBV27

CDR3: CASSESLFEAFF
DNA: TGTGCCAGCAGTGAGAGCCTATTCGAAGCTTTCTTT
D: NA
J: TRBJ1-1
size: once
V: TRBV12-3/TRBV12-4

CDR3: CASSPTGTGNGGQYF
DNA: TGTGCCAGCTCACCAACTGGGACAGGGAACGGGGGGCAGTACTTC
D: TRBD1
J: TRBJ2-7
size: NA
V: TRBV18

CDR3: CASSQVPGELGSPLHF
DNA: TGCGCCAGCAGCCAGGTCCCAGGGGAACTAGGGTCACCCCTCCACTTT
D: NA
J: TRBJ1-6
size: NA
V: TRBV4-3

CDR3: CASSFYGTANSPLHF
DNA: TGTGCCAGCAGCTTTTACGGGACAGCTAATTCACCCCTCCACTTT
D: TRBD1
J: TRBJ1-6
size: NA
V: TRBV7-8

CDR3: CASSLQGGLAGELFF
DNA: TGTGCCAGCAGCTTGCAAGGAGGTCTCGCCGGGGAGCTGTTTTTT
D: NA
J: TRBJ2-2
size: few
V: TRBV11-1

CDR3: CASSPRASGNNEQFF
DNA: TGCGCCAGCAGCCCCCGGGCTAGCGGTAACAATGAGCAGTTCTTC
D: TRBD2
J: TRBJ2-1
size: NA
V: TRBV5-1

CDR3: CASSQEWRGTGWTDTQYF
DNA: TGTGCCAGCAGCCAAGAATGGAGGGGGACAGGGTGGACAGATACGCAGTATTTT
D: TRBD1
J: TRBJ2-3
size: NA
V: TRBV4-2

CDR3: CASSLRTSGRERTYEQYF
DNA: TGCGCCAGCAGCCTAAGGACTAGCGGGCGAGAGAGAACCTACGAGCAGTACTTC
D: TRBD2
J: TRBJ2-7
size: NA
V: TRBV4-1

CDR3: CASSLGLNNEQFF
DNA: TGTGCCAGCAGTTTGGGGCTTAACAATGAGCAGTTCTTC
D: NA
J: TRBJ2-1
size: NA
V: TRBV28

CDR3: CASSFKYSSRTDTQYF
DNA: TGTGCCAGCAGTTTCAAGTACTCGTCGAGGACAGATACGCAGTATTTT
D: NA
J: TRBJ2-3
size: NA
V: TRBV28

CDR3: CASSETTGNYEQYF
DNA: TGTGCCAGCAGCGAGACGACAGGGAACTACGAGCAGTACTTC
D: TRBD1
J: TRBJ2-7
size: NA
V: TRBV9

CDR3: CASSLAVGGVGAFF
DNA: TGTGCCAGCAGCTTGGCTGTCGGGGGGGTGGGAGCTTTCTTT
D: NA
J: TRBJ1-1
size: NA
V: TRBV5-5

CDR3: CASSQLQGQGETQYF
DNA: TGTGCCAGCAGCCAACTGCAGGGTCAAGGGGAGACCCAGTACTTC
D: NA
J: TRBJ2-5
size: NA
V: TRBV3-1/TRBV3-2

CDR3: CASSLVLTNEQFF
DNA: TGTGCCAGCAGTTTAGTCCTGACTAATGAGCAGTTCTTC
D: NA
J: TRBJ2-1
size: NA
V: TRBV27

CDR3: CASSADREVSPLHF
DNA: TGTGCCAGCAGCGCCGACAGGGAGGTTTCACCCCTCCACTTT
D: TRBD1
J: TRBJ1-6
size: NA
V: TRBV11-1

CDR3: CASSPGTGADYGYTF
DNA: TGTGCCAGTAGTCCCGGGACAGGGGCCGACTATGGCTACACCTTC
D: TRBD1
J: TRBJ1-2
size: NA
V: TRBV19

CDR3: CASSQKEAYNSPLHF
DNA: TGCGCCAGCAGCCAGAAGGAGGCTTATAATTCACCCCTCCACTTT
D: NA
J: TRBJ1-6
size: NA
V: TRBV10-2

CDR3: CASSWGLDTQYF
DNA: TGTGCCAGTTCGTGGGGGCTAGATACGCAGTATTTT
D: NA
J: TRBJ2-3
size: NA
V: TRBV12-3/TRBV12-4

CDR3: CASSSRVGQRNTIYF
DNA: TGTGCCAGCAGTTCCAGGGTGGGTCAACGAAACACCATATATTTT
D: NA
J: TRBJ1-3
size: NA
V: TRBV6-5

CDR3: CASSVRVAGGYNEQFF
DNA: TGTGCCAGCAGCGTTCGGGTAGCGGGAGGATACAATGAGCAGTTCTTC
D: TRBD2
J: TRBJ2-1
size: once
V: TRBV9

CDR3: CASSEGGATDTQYF
DNA: TGTGCCAGCAGTGAGGGGGGGGCCACAGATACGCAGTATTTT
D: NA
J: TRBJ2-3
size: few
V: TRBV6-4

CDR3: CASSGQAGPNEKLFF
DNA: TGTGCCAGCAGCGGGCAAGCAGGGCCTAATGAAAAACTGTTTTTT
D: NA
J: TRBJ1-4
size: NA
V: TRBV7-6

CDR3: CASSPRSGIRGQRSYNEQFF
DNA: TGCGCCAGCAGCCCAAGAAGTGGCATCAGGGGGCAACGTTCCTACAATGAGCAGTTCTTC
D: TRBD1
J: TRBJ2-1
size: NA
V: TRBV4-1

CDR3: CASSIGTASSTDTQYF
DNA: TGTGCCAGTAGTATAGGGACTGCAAGTAGCACAGATACGCAGTATTTT
D: NA
J: TRBJ2-3
size: NA
V: TRBV19

CDR3: CASSQEYRSHEQYF
DNA: TGCGCCAGCAGCCAAGAGTACAGGTCCCACGAGCAGTACTTC
D: NA
J: TRBJ2-7
size: NA
V: TRBV4-3

CDR3: CASSLGSRDSPLHF
DNA: TGTGCCAGCAGCTTGGGGTCTCGGGATTCACCCCTCCACTTT
D: NA
J: TRBJ1-6
size: NA
V: TRBV5-6

CDR3: CASSSVGRTEAFF
DNA: TGTGCCAGCAGTTCGGTTGGTAGAACTGAAGCTTTCTTT
D: NA
J: TRBJ1-1
size: NA
V: TRBV6-5

CDR3: CASSGYGGLAVEQFF
DNA: TGTGCCAGCAGCGGATACGGGGGACTCGCCGTCGAGCAGTTCTTC
D: NA
J: TRBJ2-1
size: NA
V: TRBV9

CDR3: CASSLAFTRDYEQYF
DNA: TGTGCCAGCAGCTTAGCGTTCACGAGAGATTACGAGCAGTACTTC
D: NA
J: TRBJ2-7
size: NA
V: TRBV7-8

CDR3: CASSTGQGNTEAFF
DNA: TGTGCCAGCAGCACTGGACAGGGGAACACTGAAGCTTTCTTT
D: TRBD1
J: TRBJ1-1
size: NA
V: TRBV7-9

CDR3: CASSEGPDSSGETQYF
DNA: TGTGCCAGCAGTGAAGGCCCGGACTCCTCGGGGGAGACCCAGTACTTC
D: NA
J: TRBJ2-5
size: NA
V: TRBV6-1

CDR3: CASSYFSGSTGELFF
DNA: TGTGCCAGCAGTTACTTTAGCGGGAGCACCGGGGAGCTGTTTTTT
D: TRBD2
J: TRBJ2-2
size: NA
V: TRBV27

CDR3: CASSGQGSYYGYTF
DNA: TGTGCCAGCAGCGGACAGGGTTCCTACTATGGCTACACCTTC
D: TRBD1
J: TRBJ1-2
size: NA
V: TRBV9

CDR3: CSVVSGQSYGYTF
DNA: TGCAGCGTTGTTTCTGGACAGTCCTATGGCTACACCTTC
D: NA
J: TRBJ1-2
size: NA
V: TRBV29-1

CDR3: CASSLRDRVFLDEQFF
DNA: TGTGCCAGCAGTCTCCGGGACAGGGTTTTTCTGGATGAGCAGTTCTTC
D: TRBD1
J: TRBJ2-1
size: NA
V: TRBV28

CDR3: CASAPTTQVNIQYF
DNA: TGTGCCAGCGCCCCCACCACACAGGTGAACATTCAGTACTTC
D: NA
J: TRBJ2-4
size: once
V: TRBV7-2

CDR3: CASRGGQENTEAFF
DNA: TGTGCCAGCAGGGGAGGACAGGAGAACACTGAAGCTTTCTTT
D: TRBD1
J: TRBJ1-1
size: NA
V: TRBV6-6

CDR3: CASSFQGEENSPLHF
DNA: TGTGCCAGCAGCTTCCAGGGGGAAGAAAATTCACCCCTCCACTTT
D: TRBD1
J: TRBJ1-6
size: NA
V: TRBV11-2